These 26 T cell receptor beta chains were sequenced from one sample in a study of blood T cell repertoires in COVID-19. Assay: immunoSEQ multiplex PCR; the TCRdb copy retains only in-frame clones and omits some. Found here are hundreds of thousands of clones, roughly 89% of them singletons; the top ten hold about 0.91%. Sequences were obtained from peripheral blood. The source of these receptors is a man younger than 35 with COVID-19, enrolled during active disease.

V and J are TRBV7-9 and TRBJ1-6, with D uncertain. Germline V gene sequence: CDR1 SEHNR, CDR2 FQNEAQ (reference sequence). Trimming took off 4 bases at V and 9 bases at J, with 19 bases between the two ends. There are 16 residues in the CDR3. CDR3 sequence reads: CASSYDGARVRSPLHF. The CDR3 DNA reads as TGTGCCAGCAGCTACGACGGAGCCCGGGTACGTTCACCCCTCCACTTT.

With respect to this clone: The same CDR3 can be traced to other DNA sequences in this sample. The J gene is TRBJ1-5, the V gene TRBV12-3 or TRBV12-4; D is uncertain. Trimming pared 1 base from V and 6 bases from J, leaving 7 bases between. The CDR3 has 13 amino acids. CDR3 DNA: TGTGCCAGCAGTTTAGAGGGAGGTCAGCCCCAGCATTTT. It encodes CASSLEGGQPQHF.

J is TRBJ1-1 and V is TRBV6-1, with TRBD1 matching over 9 bases. V was pared by 1 base and J by 5 bases, with 17 bases of the junction left unmatched. Per the germline V gene, CDR1 is MNHNS and CDR2 is SASEGT. The CDR3 runs to 19 residues. CDR3 in amino acids: CASSEVVGATGGVRTEAFF. The DNA for the CDR3 is TGTGCCAGCAGTGAAGTTGTGGGGGCCACAGGGGGCGTGCGGACTGAAGCTTTCTTT.

V and J are TRBV5-1 and TRBJ2-3; TRBD2 might be the D (5 bases). CDR3 length equals 14 residues. V lost 4 bases to trimming and J lost 1 base, with 10 bases between them. Per germline, CDR1 SGHRS and CDR2 YFSETQ. The CDR3 DNA sequence: TGCGCCAGCAGCGGGCTAGCCCGCACAGATACGCAGTATTTT. Residues: CASSGLARTDTQYF.

The CDR3 nucleotides are TGTGCCAGCAGCCCAGGCGTAGGCACTGAAGCTTTCTTT. Translating it yields CASSPGVGTEAFF. The genes are TRBV12-3 or TRBV12-4 and TRBJ1-1; D unclear. The length of the CDR3 is 13 residues. With 6 bases removed from V and 4 bases from J, the gap between germline ends came to 12 bases.

This chain uses TRBV15 with TRBJ2-5, with D possibly matching TRBD1 (6 bases). There are 15 residues in the CDR3. The V gene lost 1 base and the J gene lost 4 bases, with 13 bases spanning the gap. Germline V gene lookup returns CDR1 LNHNV and CDR2 YYDKDF (reference sequence). CDR3 DNA sequence: TGTGCCACCAGCAGAGGGTCACAGGGTGGAGAGACCCAGTACTTC. Translating it yields CATSRGSQGGETQYF.

This rearrangement joins TRBV19 to TRBJ1-6; the match to TRBD1 covers 9 bases. J was trimmed by 10 bases and V by 4 bases; bases with no gene match: 5. CDR1 is LNHDA, CDR2 SQIVND, per germline (reference sequence). The CDR3 spans 14 residues. The chain's CDR3 is CASSRDRVNSPLHF. The CDR3 nucleotides are TGTGCCAGTAGTAGGGACAGGGTGAACTCACCCCTCCACTTT.

The chain carries TRBV6-5 and TRBJ2-7; TRBD1 agrees at 9 bases. After removal of 2 bases from V and 5 bases from J, the junction contained 4 bases not matched to a gene. The germline CDR1 and CDR2 sequences are MNHEY and SVGAGI. The CDR3 has 14 residues. The CDR3 reads CASSYGTGRNEQYF. CDR3 sequence (DNA): TGTGCCAGCAGTTACGGGACAGGGAGGAACGAGCAGTACTTC.

This chain links TRBV2 with TRBJ2-2; tentatively, D is TRBD1 (5 bases). Germline CDR1 and CDR2: SNHLY and FYNNEI. V was cut by 6 bases and J by 2 bases, with 10 bases left in between. This CDR3 spans 14 amino acids. The CDR3 region is CASRAQGNTGELFF. CDR3 nucleotide sequence: TGTGCCAGCAGGGCCCAGGGTAACACCGGGGAGCTGTTTTTT.

This clone showed up just once. This chain links TRBV7-3 with TRBJ2-2; D unresolved. V gave up 2 bases and J gave up 2 bases, with 9 bases separating them. The CDR3 spans 15 residues. Germline V CDR1 and CDR2: SGHTA, FQGTGA. CDR3 nucleotide sequence: TGTGCCAGCAGCTTAGTAGCTACCAACACCGGGGAGCTGTTTTTT. Translation gives CASSLVATNTGELFF.

The gene calls are TRBV7-6 and TRBJ2-2, with 10 positions matching TRBD2. Per germline, CDR1 SGHVS and CDR2 FNYEAQ. The junction had 8 bases not matched to a gene; V was cut back by 1 base and J by 6 bases. The CDR3 length is 17 residues. The DNA of the CDR3 is TGTGCCAGCAGCTTAGGAGGTCTTACTAGCGGGGCCGGGGAGCTGTTTTTT. Amino acids: CASSLGGLTSGAGELFF.

The chain joins TRBV30 to TRBJ2-3; TRBD2 agrees at 8 bases. Trimming at V came to 4 bases and at J to 0 bases, leaving 3 bases not matched to a gene. Germline V lookup: CDR1 GTSNPN, CDR2 SVGIG (reference sequence). CDR3 length: 14 amino acids. The CDR3 spells CAWTSGLSTDTQYF. CDR3 coding DNA: TGTGCCTGGACTAGCGGGCTGAGCACAGATACGCAGTATTTT.

This clone was detected a few times. The rearrangement links TRBV5-4 to TRBJ2-7; TRBD2 matches at 7 bases. CDR1 and CDR2 from the germline V gene are SGHNT and YYREEE (reference sequence). The CDR3 length is 15 residues. V shed 0 bases and J 3 bases; nucleotides not matched to a gene: 6. The CDR3 here is CASSLAGGPYYEQYF. The CDR3, as DNA: TGTGCCAGCAGCTTGGCGGGAGGTCCTTACTACGAGCAGTACTTC.

This sequence joins TRBV10-3 and TRBJ2-5; D is perhaps TRBD1 (6 bases). CDR3 length equals 13 residues. CDR1 and CDR2 from the germline V gene are ENHRY and SYGVKD. V lost 6 bases to trimming and J lost 5 bases, with 13 bases between them. CDR3 sequence (DNA): TGTGCCATCAGCACAGGGATCCGGGAGACCCAGTACTTC. This codes for CAISTGIRETQYF.

The rearrangement joins TRBV14 to TRBJ2-7; D is undetermined. The CDR3 sequence is 13 residues long. The V gene's germline CDR1 is SGHDN and CDR2 FVKESK. Trimming left V 6 bases short and J 0 bases short, with 9 bases between. The CDR3 DNA reads as TGTGCCAGCAGGGCAGATAACTCCTACGAGCAGTACTTC. Protein sequence: CASRADNSYEQYF.

The chain has TRBV27 and TRBJ1-6, with D hard to call. Germline CDR1 is MNHEY and CDR2 is SMNVEV (reference sequence). The CDR3 runs 13 residues. Trimming took 3 bases from V and 8 from J, leaving 8 bases between them. CDR3 bases: TGTGCCAGCAGTTTCCGGGATTATTCACCCCTCCACTTT. It codes for CASSFRDYSPLHF.

The chain carries TRBV5-4 and TRBJ2-5; TRBD2 agrees at 11 bases. The CDR3 loop spans 19 amino acids. Germline CDR1 SGHNT, CDR2 YYREEE (reference sequence). J gave up 1 base and V 1 base, and 12 bases lay outside the gene matches. The chain's CDR3 is CASSLSPPWGLAAQETQYF. The CDR3 nucleotides read TGTGCCAGCAGCTTGTCTCCTCCTTGGGGACTAGCGGCCCAAGAGACCCAGTACTTC.

This chain connects TRBV5-4 to TRBJ2-2; 7 positions agree with TRBD2. Germline V CDR1 and CDR2: SGHNT, YYREEE (reference sequence). The trim removed 5 bases at V and 2 bases at J, leaving 6 bases unmatched. The CDR3 consists of 15 residues. CDR3 bases: TGTGCCAGCAGGGCCGGGACTACCAACACCGGGGAGCTGTTTTTT. Residues: CASRAGTTNTGELFF.

The chain uses TRBV6-1 and TRBJ1-4, with D possibly being TRBD1 (6 bases). The CDR3 runs 15 residues. V gave up 1 base and J gave up 8 bases, with 14 bases separating them. CDR1 is MNHNS and CDR2 is SASEGT in the germline V gene. In DNA form, the CDR3 reads TGTGCCAGCAGTGAAGAAGGGGGGGGTAGGGAAAAACTGTTTTTT. Translating gives CASSEEGGGREKLFF.

The chain combines TRBV5-6 with TRBJ2-2; 8 bases are a match to TRBD2. After removal of 2 bases from V and 8 bases from J, the junction contained 11 bases not matched to a gene. CDR1 is SGHDT, CDR2 YYEEEE, per germline. The CDR3 spans 16 residues. CDR3 DNA sequence: TGTGCCAGCAGCTTAGCTAGCGGGTCTGTCCAAGGGGAGCTGTTTTTT. Encoded protein: CASSLASGSVQGELFF.

The gene calls are TRBV3-1 (or the pseudogene TRBV3-2) and TRBJ2-7; D might be TRBD2 (5 bases). Per the germline V gene, CDR1 is LGHDT and CDR2 is YNNKEL (reference sequence). V was pared by 1 base and J by 4 bases, with 8 bases between. The CDR3 has 13 amino acids. CDR3 sequence reads: CASSQGTWYEQYF. The CDR3 nucleotides read TGTGCCAGCAGCCAAGGGACTTGGTACGAGCAGTACTTC.

This clone occurred many times. The chain carries TRBV6-4 and TRBJ2-2, with D perhaps TRBD1 (6 bases). The CDR3 length is 14 residues. Germline V gene data show CDR1 as MRHNA and CDR2 as SNTAGT. With 2 bases removed from V and 2 bases from J, the gap between germline ends came to 6 bases. The CDR3 bases are TGTGCCAGCAGTGACGGGACAAACACCGGGGAGCTGTTTTTT. Protein product: CASSDGTNTGELFF.

The chain recombines TRBV11-3 with TRBJ2-1; TRBD1 aligns across 8 bases. After removal of 6 bases from V and 9 bases from J, the junction contained 7 bases not matched to a gene. The CDR3 contains 13 residues. Germline V gene lookup returns CDR1 SGHNT and CDR2 YENEEA. CDR3 in DNA: TGTGCCAGCAGTCGGACAGGGCTTCGTGAGCAGTTCTTC. Translating it yields CASSRTGLREQFF.

The chain is built from TRBV2 and TRBJ1-5, with D possibly being TRBD1 (5 bases). This CDR3 is built from 17 residues. V lost 3 bases and J lost 2, with 17 bases in between. The germline V gene encodes CDR1 SNHLY and CDR2 FYNNEI. The CDR3 here is CASSDRAGWYGNQPQHF. In DNA form, the CDR3 reads TGTGCCAGCAGTGATAGGGCAGGGTGGTATGGCAATCAGCCCCAGCATTTT.

A note on this clone: Compared with germline, one end of the junction differs, possibly owing to a read error. The chain has TRBV27 and TRBJ1-6; D is undetermined. Germline V gene sequence: CDR1 MNHEY, CDR2 SMNVEV (reference sequence). CDR3 length: 13 residues. CDR3 nucleotide sequence: TGTGCCAGCAGTTTTTCCTCTAATTCACCCCTCCACTTT. Translated: CASSFSSNSPLHF.

The V gene is TRBV21-1, the J gene TRBJ1-6; the table's D call TRBD1 went unverified against the DNA. TRBV21-1 is assigned pseudogene status. This CDR3 region has 15 residues. The CDR3 coding sequence is TGTGCCAGCAGCAAGGGCGACAGGGGAAGTTCACCCCTCCACTTT. This translates into CASSKGDRGSSPLHF.